This TCR beta chain appears in the sequencing data of a study of cytomegalovirus exposure and HLA in healthy donors (dated by TCRdb to about 2017). With respect to the entire study: An earlier analysis of approximately 640 of the donors reported more than 250 Gb of sequence data and 117 million unique TCR beta sequences from about 179 million T cells. An early release covering 550 to 650 HLA-typed donors comprised around 300 gigabases of sequencing data and around 85 million unique TCR sequences. To predict cytomegalovirus infection status, the study brought together high-throughput TCR immunosequencing, statistical association of individual TCRs with disease status, and machine learning. The T cell repertoires of around 730 subjects were profiled by immunosequencing and related to cytomegalovirus serostatus. In addition to the first cohort of 500 to 850 subjects, a separate validation cohort of approximately 120 different subjects was used. All discovery cohort repertoires had been generated on a single sequencing platform. The aim of the study was to test whether cataloging public T cell receptors could identify signatures of past pathogen exposure. A later analysis re-examined previously published TCR beta repertoires from about 670 donors and added high-resolution HLA genotyping to investigate patterns of TCR occurrence. Both class I and class II loci were covered by HLA typing, at four-digit resolution. Genome-wide SNP genotypes for about three fifths of the roughly 670 donors were used in a later genetic analysis, which treated that subset as a discovery cohort. Rather than drawing on any new phenotypic data, the later analysis identified candidate immune exposures from TCR beta sequences and the way those sequences occurred across donors. The genetic ancestry cluster associated with self-reported Caucasian donors included roughly four fifths of the 300 to 400 genotyped donors. Typing coverage differed by locus: A, B, C, DRB1 and DQB1 were typed in roughly 620-630 donors, DQA1 in about 510, DPA1 in around 600, and DPB1 in 472. Donor age, sex, ethnicity and CMV serostatus were collected together with the repertoire data. Several DR-DQ haplotypes were treated as single units for association and clustering because of strong linkage in the cohort. On average, around 230,000 unique TCR beta nucleotide sequences were sequenced per donor among a few hundred genotyped donors of the cohort, with 15% to 20% of those sequences being non-productive. In an earlier analysis of roughly 580 of the donors, high-throughput TCR beta sequencing was used to judge whether each TCR beta V gene segment behaved as functional or pseudogenic.

Via the germline V gene (reference sequence), CDR1 is LNHNV and CDR2 YYDKDF. V is clipped by 3 bases and J by 3 bases, and the sequence between their germline boundaries is 9 bases long. There are 14 amino acids in the CDR3, from cysteine to phenylalanine inclusive. Solely the CDR3 DNA is kept, with 42 bases framed from the first base. The receptor library was made with the immunoSEQ multiplex PCR assay. For the multiplex PCR, a mixture combining 60 forward primers for TCR Vbeta segments and 13 reverse primers for TCR Jbeta segments was used. Amplification of the CDR3 region of rearranged TCR beta genes was performed with a multiplex PCR assay on genomic DNA. Amplified TCR beta libraries were sequenced as 87-base-pair reads on the Illumina HiSeq System. As for the original processing: A later analysis counted about 82 million unique TCR beta chains across the 666 repertoires, and around 9.9 million of these chains were shared by at least two donors. To remove PCR and sequencing errors, raw reads were error-corrected and collapsed into unique sequences using a nearest-neighbor algorithm that merged closely related sequences. V, D and J gene segments were assigned by aligning CDR3 sequences to IMGT reference sequences. Each retained sequence needed at least a six-nucleotide match to both a V gene segment and a J gene segment. Rearrangements were called productive when the CDR3 lacked stop codons and stayed in frame with V and J; all others were non-productive. CDR3 was defined according to IMGT convention as the region running from the second conserved V-encoded cysteine to the conserved J-encoded phenylalanine. Sequences without an unambiguous match to a single V gene segment were excluded from the earlier analysis of 450 to 650 of the donors. An earlier analysis of a few hundred of the donors classified V segments as functional when productive rearrangements were above 56.7% and as segregating when the standard deviation between donors was above 5%. A statistical classification framework was developed to diagnose cytomegalovirus status using the catalog of TCR beta chain sequences. In a later analysis, V and J genes were assigned by comparing TCR nucleotide sequences against IMGT/GENE-DB human TR gene sequences. In a later analysis, CDR3 sequences and most-parsimonious VDJ recombination scenarios were assigned using the TCRdist pipeline. In a later analysis, each TCR beta chain was defined by its CDR3 amino acid sequence together with its V-gene family, and reads without a unique V-gene family were excluded. As a way to deal with suspected cross-contamination and a sequencing artifact, a later analysis dropped more than 500 nucleotide sequences that were highly shared and had low generation probability. A later analysis calculated a clonal expansion index for each public chain from normalized within-repertoire ranks of inferred template counts. Generation probabilities in a later analysis came from a VDJ recombination model fitted to out-of-frame rearrangements, and those results were checked against IGoR. In a later analysis, hypergeometric tests were used to score TCR-TCR, TCR-HLA and TCR-CMV co-occurrence, with a repertoire-size bias correction applied to TCR pairs. In a later analysis, false discovery rates were estimated by permuting HLA or CMV assignments 20 times. In a later analysis, co-occurring TCRs were grouped using DBSCAN, with TCRdist sequence similarity added in when clustering inside HLA-allele-positive subsets. Repertoires with fewer than 30,000 or more than 120,000 public chains, plus five repertoires with anomalous nucleotide sharing, were excluded from co-occurrence clustering. TCRdb mirrors the immuneACCESS table, restricted to in-frame sequences. Some clones are absent from its copies; in checked studies, under half trace to an unresolved V gene, and the reason for the others is unknown. The V and J calls and clone size were taken over from that table, and D and trimming were inferred from the DNA. Counted in this sample were about 82,000 clones; about 78% of them appeared once. About 3.5% of the sample is taken by the ten largest.

What the work shows at the level of the full study, not this receptor alone: Cytomegalovirus status was reported to be diagnosed by the classifier with high specificity and sensitivity in both the original and validation cohorts. Compared with the 666-donor mean, donors in an Asian-associated ancestry cluster had fewer N-insertions in productive TCRs, according to a later genetic analysis. It was suggested by the authors that the approach could potentially be generalized to other disease states and immunological phenotypes. Roughly uniform sequencing depth across donors was assumed in presence/absence analyses, although this assumption may not hold. According to a later analysis, parvovirus B19, influenza, CMV and Epstein-Barr virus appeared linked to several top co-occurrence clusters. The sequencing pipeline was judged likely to have produced a cluster of highly shared sequence variants as a technical artifact. In vitro tests confirmed that a few of the cytomegalovirus-associated TCR beta chains recognize cytomegalovirus antigens. Most TCR sequences were observed very rarely across donors, whereas some public TCRs were present in many individuals. A further reported finding was that TCR beta sequences accurately predicted the HLA-A and HLA-B alleles for most subjects in the first cohort. The only immune exposure information available for the cohort was CMV serostatus. A later analysis found that TCR association rates varied across HLA loci, with DRB1 alleles showing the most associated TCRs and HLA-C alleles the fewest. Some 15 rarely observed V segments, including chromosome 9 orphons, were excluded from the earlier analysis of approximately 500 of the donors because counts were too low. According to a later analysis, most CMV-associated TCR beta chains appeared to be HLA-restricted, and the HLA associations seemed to be driven largely by CMV exposure. The study gave a list of around 170 TCR beta chains associated with cytomegalovirus. V-gene and J-gene trimming of TCR beta chains was associated with a missense DCLRE1C variant in a later genetic analysis, and the association was replicated in an independent cohort. Broadly in line with IMGT annotations, most TCR beta V segments showed up in productive rearrangements about 90% or about 30% of the time in an earlier analysis of around 600 of the donors. At a false discovery rate of 0.05, a later analysis linked 16,951 TCR beta sequences to specific HLA alleles. In a later analysis, HLA-associated TCR beta chains were found to be more clonally expanded and to have lower generation probabilities than equally common non-associated chains. When HLA alleles, especially DR and DQ, strongly co-occurred, attributing TCR associations to individual alleles was difficult. Because HLA typing was missing for some donors at each locus, association tests included only the typed subset. Some IMGT-functional V segments, including TRBV6-2 and TRBV6-3, could not be told apart with the 87-base-pair reads, so those segments were excluded. In this cohort, only TCR beta chains were sequenced, and detectable features were limited by the absence of alpha or paired-chain data. Linkage disequilibrium might explain the correlated functional status among segregating V segments, but an unknown experimental factor could not be excluded.

The cohort comprised fewer than 750 healthy bone marrow donors. Cohort members were all nominally healthy when sampled, although unrecorded immune exposures were likely present. The donor was CMV seronegative and belonged to the group of more than 300 seronegative cohort members. A peripheral blood sample was provided by each donor, and peripheral blood mononuclear cells were used for TCR beta sequencing. The Qiagen DNeasy Blood Extraction Kit was used to extract genomic DNA from the blood cell samples. With regard to this clone: The antigen it recognizes is unknown. Base qualities are missing; no much larger clone stands one base away.

The sample was PBMCs. The receptor comes from a man aged 50 or older in good health and CMV-seronegative. The chain is assembled from TRBV15 and TRBJ1-5, with an unclear D gene assignment. The CDR3 region: CATSSPSNNQPQHF. The DNA is TGTGCCACCAGCAGTCCCAGTAACAATCAGCCCCAGCATTTT.